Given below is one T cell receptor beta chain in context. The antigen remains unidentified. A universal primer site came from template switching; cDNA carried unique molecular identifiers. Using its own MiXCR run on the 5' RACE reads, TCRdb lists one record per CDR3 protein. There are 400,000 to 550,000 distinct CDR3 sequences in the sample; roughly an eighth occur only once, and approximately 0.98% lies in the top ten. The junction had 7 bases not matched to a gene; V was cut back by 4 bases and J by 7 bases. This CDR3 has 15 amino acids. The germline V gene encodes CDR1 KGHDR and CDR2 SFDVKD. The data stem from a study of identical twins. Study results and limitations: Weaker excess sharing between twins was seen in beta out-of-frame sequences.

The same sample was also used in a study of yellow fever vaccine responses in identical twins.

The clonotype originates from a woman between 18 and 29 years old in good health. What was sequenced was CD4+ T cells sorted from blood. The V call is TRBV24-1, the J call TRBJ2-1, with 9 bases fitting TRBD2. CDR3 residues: CATSELAGARNEQFF. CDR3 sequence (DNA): TGTGCCACCAGTGAGTTAGCGGGGGCGAGGAATGAGCAGTTCTTC.